This is a list of T cell receptor beta chains from one sample in a study of CD8 T cells in Susac syndrome. TCRdb re-called the immunoSEQ multiplex PCR reads through MiXCR, storing one row per CDR3 protein. The table has 100,000 to 110,000 distinct CDR3 sequences, nearly 97% seen once. The material sequenced was CD8+ T cells from PBMCs. The source is a human donor with Susac syndrome. The CDR3 runs from the conserved cysteine through the conserved F or W.

V gene	J gene	CDR3 protein
TRBV7-2	TRBJ2-3	CASSWATGQTDTQYF
TRBV15	TRBJ2-7	CATSGGSISYEQYF
TRBV5-1	TRBJ2-1	CASSLAGQGSMNEQFF
TRBV29-1	TRBJ2-1	CSVFTKRMTVNNEQFF
TRBV5-1	TRBJ2-7	CASSPSQGARYEQYF
TRBV29-1	TRBJ2-3	CSVSLGGDTQYF
TRBV4-2	TRBJ1-4	CASSQRQVWGALFF
TRBV18	TRBJ2-3	CASSPAVDTQYF
TRBV12-5	TRBJ2-7	CAIRDPTYEQYF
TRBV4-1	TRBJ2-1	CASSQEGLYNEQFF
TRBV5-1	TRBJ2-1	CASSLAGAEYNEQFF
TRBV5-1	TRBJ1-2	CASSLAGQGGYGYTF
TRBV7-6	TRBJ2-3	CASSLEGIRTDTQYF
TRBV5-1	TRBJ2-7	CASSPSPGMTSYEQYF
TRBV19	TRBJ2-5	CASSKRGSETQYF
TRBV3-1	TRBJ1-2	CASSQVGYYGYTF
TRBV3-1	TRBJ2-2	CASSQEAPNTGELFF
TRBV19	TRBJ2-3	CASSQGVGTDTQYF
TRBV29-1	TRBJ2-5	CSVEVAGGSDQYF
TRBV15	TRBJ1-2	CATRRVNDYGYTF
TRBV29-1	TRBJ1-4	CSVGTGFVGEKLFF
TRBV27	TRBJ2-7	CASSLSGGNTAYEQYF
TRBV14	TRBJ1-1	CASSQVGTLLTEAFF
TRBV7-9	TRBJ2-1	CASSFVLGGSEQFF
TRBV29-1	TRBJ1-1	CSVEVQPEAFF
TRBV9	TRBJ1-6	CASSGHNSPLHF
TRBV7-3	TRBJ2-2	CASSPATGELFF
TRBV12-3/TRBV12-4	TRBJ2-6	CASSPIVGDSGANVLTF
TRBV12-3/TRBV12-4	TRBJ1-5	CASRRGTGGSYSNQPQHF
TRBV25-1	TRBJ1-5	CASRSTERGNQPQHF
TRBV14	TRBJ2-5	CASSQDPSLGTQYF
TRBV14	TRBJ1-2	CASSHRQSGGYTF
TRBV2	TRBJ2-7	CASIDDLPLTYEQYF
TRBV29-1	TRBJ2-2	CSVNTGELFF
TRBV23-1	TRBJ2-7	CASSHPGTTYEQYF
TRBV4-1	TRBJ1-2	CASSHKVNRGANYGYTF
TRBV4-1	TRBJ2-7	CASSQEDRGSYEQYF
TRBV20-1	TRBJ1-5	CSARPRGQLNQPQHF
TRBV6-1	TRBJ2-2	CASSDRTGELFF
TRBV4-2	TRBJ2-1	CASSLARGLAGLSSYNEQFF
TRBV7-8	TRBJ2-5	CASSLVRLVPETQYF
TRBV6-5	TRBJ1-5	CASSYGFGQPQHF
TRBV12-3/TRBV12-4	TRBJ2-3	CASTTAGGRTDTQYF
TRBV4-1	TRBJ1-3	CASSQDGGAGNTIYF
TRBV11-2	TRBJ2-4	CASSPPAGGSLAKNIQYF
TRBV4-1	TRBJ2-1	CASSHRGGGRINYNEQFF
TRBV2	TRBJ2-1	CASSGGPSGFNYNEQFF
TRBV20-1	TRBJ1-2	CSSGQASYGYTF
TRBV5-1	TRBJ1-1	CASSLGGPEAFF
TRBV24-1	TRBJ2-7	CATSDSRGRATSSYEQYF
TRBV3-1	TRBJ2-5	CASSQVPGETQYF
TRBV20-1	TRBJ1-1	CSAPPPPGDNTEAFF
TRBV5-1	TRBJ2-7	CASSLLTGLPYEQYF
TRBV21-1	TRBJ2-7	CASIRRGSYEQYF